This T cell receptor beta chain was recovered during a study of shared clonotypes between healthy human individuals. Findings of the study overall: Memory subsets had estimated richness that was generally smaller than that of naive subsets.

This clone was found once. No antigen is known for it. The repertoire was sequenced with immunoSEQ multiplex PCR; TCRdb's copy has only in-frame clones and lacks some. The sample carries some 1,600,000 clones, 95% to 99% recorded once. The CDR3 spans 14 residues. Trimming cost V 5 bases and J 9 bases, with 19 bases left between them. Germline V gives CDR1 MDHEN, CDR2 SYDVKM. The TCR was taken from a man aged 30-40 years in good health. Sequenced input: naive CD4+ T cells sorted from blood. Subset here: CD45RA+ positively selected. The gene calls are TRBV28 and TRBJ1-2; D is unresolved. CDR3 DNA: TGTGCCAGCAGTCCTCCGGACGGTGGTAGGAGCTACACCTTC. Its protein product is CASSPPDGGRSYTF.